Listed below are T cell receptor beta chains from one sample, sequenced in a study of regulatory T cells in long-lasting Graves disease. TCRdb reprocessed the multiplex PCR reads via MiXCR and lists one record per CDR3 protein. The sample has about 350,000 distinct CDR3 sequences; over 15% are singletons. These data also featured in a second study, about T cells in Graves' hyperthyroidism and ophthalmopathy.

Sequenced here: peripheral blood mononuclear cells (PBMCs), sampled at new diagnosis, from a patient treated with antithyroid drugs. These receptors were taken from a man aged 40-50 years with Graves disease. The CDR3 runs from the conserved cysteine through the conserved F or W. The D gene is left open where the match is weak. Only part of the rows carry a size: once, few, many, or a class if the clone is expanded.

CDR3: CASSLGTGPYEQYF
DNA: TGTGCCAGCAGCTTAGGGACAGGACCCTACGAGCAGTACTTC
J: TRBJ2-7
size: many
D: TRBD1
V: TRBV11-3

CDR3: CASSIGLAVGTDTQYF
DNA: TGCGCCAGCAGCATCGGGCTAGCGGTCGGCACAGATACGCAGTATTTT
J: TRBJ2-3
size: many
D: TRBD2
V: TRBV5-1

CDR3: CASSRNRDSPHF
DNA: TGTGCCAGCAGTCGTAATCGGGACTCCCCGCACTTC
J: TRBJ2-4
size: many
D: .
V: TRBV7-2

CDR3: CASRPPGGPYNSPLHF
DNA: TGTGCCAGCAGACCACCGGGAGGGCCCTATAATTCACCCCTCCACTTT
J: TRBJ1-6
size: many
D: .
V: TRBV12-3/TRBV12-4

CDR3: CASSTQGRHNSPLHF
DNA: TGTGCCAGCAGTACACAGGGGCGTCATAATTCACCCCTCCACTTT
J: TRBJ1-6
size: few
D: TRBD1
V: TRBV27

CDR3: CSATSPSGGASGELFF
DNA: TGCAGTGCTACCTCTCCTAGCGGGGGGGCCTCCGGGGAGCTGTTTTTT
J: TRBJ2-2
size: .
D: TRBD2
V: TRBV20-1

CDR3: CAWKGRSYEQYF
DNA: TGTGCCTGGAAGGGCAGATCCTACGAGCAGTACTTC
J: TRBJ2-7
size: many
D: .
V: TRBV30

CDR3: CASGGGTDYNAGQFF
DNA: TGTGCCAGCGGGGGCGGGACAGATTACAATGCGGGGCAGTTCTTC
J: TRBJ2-1
size: many
D: .
V: TRBV28

CDR3: CASVGQGRSPLHF
DNA: TGTGCCAGCGTCGGGCAGGGAAGGTCACCCCTCCACTTT
J: TRBJ1-6
size: .
D: .
V: TRBV2

CDR3: CASSLAANPGAGETQYF
DNA: TGCGCCAGCAGCTTGGCGGCTAATCCGGGGGCAGGGGAGACCCAGTACTTC
J: TRBJ2-5
size: few
D: .
V: TRBV5-1

CDR3: CASSSRTGRTYGYTF
DNA: TGTGCCAGTAGTTCCCGGACAGGACGCACCTATGGCTACACCTTT
J: TRBJ1-2
size: .
D: TRBD1
V: TRBV19

CDR3: CATSRERDRGWETQYF
DNA: TGTGCCACCAGCAGAGAGAGGGACAGGGGTTGGGAGACCCAGTACTTC
J: TRBJ2-5
size: many
D: TRBD1
V: TRBV15

CDR3: CASPTGPYGYTF
DNA: TGTGCCAGCCCGACGGGGCCGTATGGCTACACCTTC
J: TRBJ1-2
size: few
D: .
V: TRBV7-3

CDR3: CASSYGQGFAGELFF
DNA: TGTGCCAGCAGTTACGGACAGGGGTTTGCCGGGGAGCTGTTTTTT
J: TRBJ2-2
size: few
D: TRBD1
V: TRBV6-5

CDR3: CASSFTSGPSTDTQYF
DNA: TGTGCCAGCAGCTTTACTAGCGGCCCTAGCACAGATACGCAGTATTTT
J: TRBJ2-3
size: many
D: TRBD2
V: TRBV11-3

CDR3: CASSNAGTGYYEQYF
DNA: TGTGCCAGCTCCAACGCAGGGACAGGCTACTACGAGCAGTACTTC
J: TRBJ2-7
size: .
D: TRBD1
V: TRBV18

CDR3: CASSYTSGLPPQHF
DNA: TGTGCCAGCAGTTACACTTCAGGGCTCCCGCCCCAGCATTTT
J: TRBJ1-5
size: many
D: .
V: TRBV6-2/TRBV6-3

CDR3: CASSPRGTNTDTQYF
DNA: TGCGCCAGCAGCCCCAGGGGGACCAACACAGATACGCAGTATTTT
J: TRBJ2-3
size: many
D: TRBD1
V: TRBV5-1

CDR3: CASSHQGENTEAFF
DNA: TGTGCCAGCAGCCACCAGGGGGAAAACACTGAAGCTTTCTTT
J: TRBJ1-1
size: many
D: TRBD1
V: TRBV7-9

CDR3: CASSQDSERSSYNEQFF
DNA: TGTGCCAGCAGCCAAGATAGTGAGAGAAGCTCCTACAATGAGCAGTTCTTC
J: TRBJ2-1
size: .
D: .
V: TRBV14

CDR3: CSASAGTVAEKLFF
DNA: TGCAGTGCTAGCGCCGGGACCGTGGCGGAAAAACTGTTTTTT
J: TRBJ1-4
size: .
D: .
V: TRBV20-1

CDR3: CASSPDRNNSPLHF
DNA: TGTGCCAGCTCGCCGGACAGGAATAATTCACCCCTCCACTTT
J: TRBJ1-6
size: .
D: TRBD1
V: TRBV18

CDR3: CASNTSWNSDTQYF
DNA: TGTGCCAGCAACACATCTTGGAACTCAGATACGCAGTATTTT
J: TRBJ2-3
size: many
D: .
V: TRBV6-1

CDR3: CASRARMNTEAFF
DNA: TGTGCCAGCAGAGCCCGGATGAACACTGAAGCTTTCTTT
J: TRBJ1-1
size: many
D: .
V: TRBV12-3/TRBV12-4

CDR3: CAISESQPSVGEQYF
DNA: TGTGCCATCAGTGAGTCGCAGCCCTCGGTGGGCGAGCAGTACTTC
J: TRBJ2-7
size: .
D: .
V: TRBV10-3

CDR3: CASSIRDTDTQYF
DNA: TGTGCCAGCAGCATCCGGGACACAGATACGCAGTATTTT
J: TRBJ2-3
size: few
D: .
V: TRBV12-3/TRBV12-4

CDR3: CASSRGTGNSPLHF
DNA: TGTGCCAGCTCCAGAGGAACGGGAAATTCACCCCTCCACTTT
J: TRBJ1-6
size: many
D: .
V: TRBV18

CDR3: CASSTDREDTEAFF
DNA: TGTGCCAGCAGCACGGACAGGGAGGATACTGAAGCTTTCTTT
J: TRBJ1-1
size: .
D: TRBD1
V: TRBV2

CDR3: CASSDSGGSGETQYF
DNA: TGTGCCAGCAGTGACAGCGGGGGCTCAGGGGAGACCCAGTACTTC
J: TRBJ2-5
size: many
D: TRBD2
V: TRBV25-1

CDR3: CASSERIEQYF
DNA: TGTGCCAGCAGTGAACGGATCGAGCAGTACTTC
J: TRBJ2-7
size: many
D: .
V: TRBV2

CDR3: CAARGSTDTQYF
DNA: TGTGCCGCCCGGGGGAGCACAGATACGCAGTATTTT
J: TRBJ2-3
size: few
D: .
V: TRBV19

CDR3: CASSPGTTHYEQYF
DNA: TGCGCCAGCAGCCCAGGGACTACCCACTACGAGCAGTACTTC
J: TRBJ2-7
size: .
D: TRBD2
V: TRBV5-1